The next 17 T cell receptor beta chains were all read from a single sample in a study of T-cell memory formation after mild COVID-19. TCRdb itself ran the 5' RACE reads through MiXCR, one entry per CDR3 protein. The data contain tens of thousands of distinct CDR3 sequences, 7.3% of them singletons. Sequences were obtained from PBMCs or a T cell subset sorted from them (not recorded which). The receptor set was obtained from a man aged 18 to 30 who had mild COVID-19 (a few samples of this study predate the infection). Cell type and time point are not known.

This clonotype was found many times. J is TRBJ2-3 and V is TRBV5-1; D unclear. This CDR3 comprises 14 residues. Germline-derived CDR1 and CDR2 are SGHRS and YFSETQ. Trimming took 2 bases from V and 2 from J, leaving 9 bases between them. The CDR3 DNA reads as TGCGCCAGCAGCTTTACTGACCCCACAGATACGCAGTATTTT. Translated, it gives CASSFTDPTDTQYF.

V usage is TRBV7-6 and J usage is TRBJ1-2, with D unclear. The CDR3 length is 13 residues. The V end lost 2 bases, the J end lost 4 bases, and 8 bases lay between the germline ends. Per germline, CDR1 SGHVS and CDR2 FNYEAQ. The CDR3 spells CASSLPGFYGYTF. The CDR3 DNA reads as TGTGCCAGCAGCTTACCCGGCTTCTATGGCTACACCTTC.

J is TRBJ1-2 and V is TRBV18; 8 bases are shared with TRBD1. Germline trimming cut 3 bases from V and 14 bases from J; bases unmatched to any gene: 14. The germline V gene has CDR1 KGHSH and CDR2 LQKENI. CDR3 length equals 14 residues. The CDR3 is CASSPQPGQDFWTF. CDR3 coding DNA: TGTGCCAGCTCACCTCAACCGGGACAGGACTTTTGGACCTTC.

This clonotype has just a few counts. The rearrangement links TRBV15 to TRBJ1-3, with D uncertain. This CDR3 has 16 residues. The germline V gene has CDR1 LNHNV and CDR2 YYDKDF (reference sequence). Trimming cost V 1 base and J 3 bases, with 13 bases left between them. CDR3 nucleotides: TGTGCCACCAGCAGAGGGGGAAGGCTGGGTGGAAACACCATATATTTT. Protein: CATSRGGRLGGNTIYF.

This chain joins TRBV9 and TRBJ1-1; no reliable D call. Germline V lookup: CDR1 SGDLS, CDR2 YYNGEE. The V gene lost 0 bases and the J gene lost 0 bases, with 3 bases spanning the gap. CDR3 length: 13 residues. The CDR3 nucleotides are TGTGCCAGCAGCGTAGATTTGAACACTGAAGCTTTCTTT. This translates into CASSVDLNTEAFF.

This clonotype showed up many times. The gene calls are TRBV2 and TRBJ2-7; TRBD1 agrees at 8 bases. The CDR3 has 14 residues. CDR1 is SNHLY, CDR2 FYNNEI, per germline. Unmatched junction bases numbered 2, after V lost 2 bases and J lost 2 bases. The CDR3: CASSEQGATYEQYV. The CDR3 coding sequence is TGTGCCAGCAGTGAACAGGGGGCGACCTACGAGCAGTACGTC.

For this clonotype: This may be a read error, as it is one base from a much larger clone. The chain employs TRBV6-5 and TRBJ2-2; 8 bases line up with TRBD2. V lost 7 bases to trimming and J lost 10 bases; unmatched junction nucleotides: 11. The CDR3 length is 14 residues. Germline V gene sequence: CDR1 MNHEY, CDR2 SVGAGI. CDR3 amino acids: CASNPGLEGQELFF. CDR3 nucleotides: TGTGCCAGCAATCCGGGACTAGAGGGCCAGGAGCTGTTTTTT.

This clonotype was counted only a few times. CDR3 DNA sequence: TGTGCCACCAGCAGAGATACAGAGGGTGAGCAGTTCTTC. Protein product: CATSRDTEGEQFF. This chain connects TRBV15 to TRBJ2-1, with D possibly TRBD2 on 5 matching bases. Germline V gene lookup returns CDR1 LNHNV and CDR2 YYDKDF (reference sequence). The CDR3 runs 13 residues. Trimming removed 0 bases at V and 9 bases at J, with 9 bases between.

The CDR3 sequence is CASSYGGGGDTEAFF. The CDR3 DNA reads as TGTGCCAGCAGTTACGGAGGCGGTGGGGACACTGAAGCTTTCTTT. This chain joins TRBV6-5 and TRBJ1-1; no clear D. Between the trimmed V and J ends, which lost 2 bases and 3 bases, there was a span of 13 bases. The V gene's germline CDR1 is MNHEY and CDR2 SVGAGI. This CDR3 is built from 15 residues.

The V call is TRBV12-3 or TRBV12-4, the J call TRBJ1-5; TRBD1 is a possible D gene (5 bases). The CDR3 length is 16 residues. The V gene lost 5 bases and the J gene lost 3 bases, with 17 bases spanning the gap. CDR3 loop: CASSRRGGGYNQPQHF. In DNA form, the CDR3 reads TGTGCCAGCAGTCGTAGGGGCGGAGGATACAATCAGCCCCAGCATTTT.

The chain combines TRBV4-2 with TRBJ2-5; 13 nucleotides match TRBD2. Germline CDR1 LGHNA, CDR2 YNFKEQ. The CDR3 is 16 amino acids. V was clipped by 1 base and J by 5 bases; unmatched bases: 4. The CDR3 DNA follows: TGTGCCAGCAGCCAAGTGCCGACTAGCGGGGGGGAGACCCAGTACTTC. Amino acids: CASSQVPTSGGETQYF.

This clonotype was picked up a small number of times. This chain links TRBV11-1 with TRBJ2-3; no clear D. CDR3 length: 13 residues. Deletions cut 6 bases from V and 2 bases from J, with 9 bases between. Germline loops: CDR1 SGHAT, CDR2 FQDESV (reference sequence). The CDR3 region is CASRRTITDTQYF. The CDR3 DNA reads TGTGCCAGCAGACGGACGATCACAGATACGCAGTATTTT.

A few counts support this clonotype. This chain connects TRBV29-1 to TRBJ2-1, with 9 positions matching TRBD1. The CDR3 contains 13 residues. After removal of 3 bases from V and 6 bases from J, the junction contained 3 bases not matched to a gene. The V gene's germline CDR1 is SQVTM and CDR2 ANQGSEA. The CDR3 region has the DNA TGCAGCGTTGAGGCGACAGGGGGCAATGAGCAGTTCTTC. This encodes CSVEATGGNEQFF.

The V gene is TRBV7-3, the J gene TRBJ2-5, with TRBD1 as a possible D gene (6 bases). Trimming pared 5 bases from V and 5 bases from J, leaving 15 bases between. The CDR3 is 14 residues long. CDR1 is SGHTA, CDR2 FQGTGA, per germline. As DNA, the CDR3 is TGTGCCAGCAGCCCGCAAGGGGGACCGGAGACCCAGTACTTC. Translated, it gives CASSPQGGPETQYF.

This clonotype was seen repeatedly, ten times or more. V gene TRBV7-8 combines with J gene TRBJ2-1, with D perhaps matching TRBD1 (6 bases). Germline V gene lookup returns CDR1 SGHVS and CDR2 FQNEAQ. This CDR3 is 16 amino acids long. Trimming left V 1 base short and J 8 bases short, with 18 bases between. The CDR3 loop is CASSLGGRLFNHEQFF. The DNA of the CDR3 is TGTGCCAGCAGCTTAGGGGGGCGTCTATTTAACCATGAGCAGTTCTTC.

The rearrangement links TRBV6-5 to TRBJ2-1; possibly TRBD2 for D (6 bases). Germline lookup yields CDR1 MNHEY and CDR2 SVGAGI. The CDR3 covers 13 residues. Deletions cut 8 bases from V and 0 bases from J, with 8 bases between. The CDR3 nucleotides are TGTGCCAGCCGGAGGGACTCCTACAATGAGCAGTTCTTC. Protein: CASRRDSYNEQFF.

This clonotype was recorded a few times. The chain carries TRBV6-5 and TRBJ2-2, with D unclear. This CDR3 is 14 amino acids long. Germline CDR1 reads MNHEY; CDR2 reads SVGAGI. The ends were cut back, 0 bases at V and 5 bases at J, with 7 bases in the middle. The CDR3 DNA reads as TGTGCCAGCAGTTACTCTCAGAGGACCGGGGAGCTGTTTTTT. It codes for CASSYSQRTGELFF.